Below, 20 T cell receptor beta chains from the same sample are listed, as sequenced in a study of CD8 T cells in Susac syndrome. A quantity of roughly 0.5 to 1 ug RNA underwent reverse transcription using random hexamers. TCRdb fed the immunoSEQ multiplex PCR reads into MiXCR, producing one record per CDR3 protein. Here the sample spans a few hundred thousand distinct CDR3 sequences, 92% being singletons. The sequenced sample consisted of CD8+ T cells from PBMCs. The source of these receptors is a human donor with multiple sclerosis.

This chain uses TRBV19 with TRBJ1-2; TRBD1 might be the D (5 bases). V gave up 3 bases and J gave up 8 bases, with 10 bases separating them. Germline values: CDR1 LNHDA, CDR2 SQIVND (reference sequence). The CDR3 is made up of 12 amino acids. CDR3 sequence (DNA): TGTGCCAGTAGTATGGCCGAGGGGGGCTACACCTTC. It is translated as CASSMAEGGYTF. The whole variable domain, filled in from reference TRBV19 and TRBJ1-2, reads DGGITQSPKYLFRKEGQNVTLSCEQNLNHDAMYWYRQDPGQGLRLIYYSQIVNDFQKGDIAEGYSVSREKKESFPLTVTSAQKNPTAFYLCASSMAEGGYTFGSGTRLTVV.

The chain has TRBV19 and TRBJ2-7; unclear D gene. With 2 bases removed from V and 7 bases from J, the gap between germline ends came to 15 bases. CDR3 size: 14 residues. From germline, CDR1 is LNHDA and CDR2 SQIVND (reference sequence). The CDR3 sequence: CASSILSTSGEQYF. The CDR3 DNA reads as TGTGCCAGTAGTATACTGTCTACCTCAGGAGAGCAGTACTTC.

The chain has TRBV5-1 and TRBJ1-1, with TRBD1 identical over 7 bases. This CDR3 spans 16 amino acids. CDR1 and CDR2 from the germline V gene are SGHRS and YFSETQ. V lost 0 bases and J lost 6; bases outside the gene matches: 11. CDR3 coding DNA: TGCGCCAGCAGCTTGGCAGAACAGGGGAATCCGGCTGAAGCTTTCTTT. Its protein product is CASSLAEQGNPAEAFF.

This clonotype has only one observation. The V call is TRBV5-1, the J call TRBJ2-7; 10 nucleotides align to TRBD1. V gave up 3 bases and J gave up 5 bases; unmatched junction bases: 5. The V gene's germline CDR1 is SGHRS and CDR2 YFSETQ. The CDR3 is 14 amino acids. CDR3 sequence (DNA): TGCGCCAGCAGCTCGACAGGGGGCGTGAACGAGCAGTACTTC. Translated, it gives CASSSTGGVNEQYF. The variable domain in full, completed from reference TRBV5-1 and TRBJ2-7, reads KAGVTQTPRYLIKTRGQQVTLSCSPISGHRSVSWYQQTPGQGLQFLFEYFSETQRNKGNFPGRFSGRQFSNSRSEMNVSTLELGDSALYLCASSSTGGVNEQYFGPGTRLTVT.

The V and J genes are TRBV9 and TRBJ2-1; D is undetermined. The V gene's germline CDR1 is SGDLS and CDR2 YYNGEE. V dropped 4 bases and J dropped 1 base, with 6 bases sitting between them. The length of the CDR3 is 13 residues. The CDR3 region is CASSPKSYNEQFF. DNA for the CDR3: TGTGCCAGCAGCCCAAAATCCTACAATGAGCAGTTCTTC.

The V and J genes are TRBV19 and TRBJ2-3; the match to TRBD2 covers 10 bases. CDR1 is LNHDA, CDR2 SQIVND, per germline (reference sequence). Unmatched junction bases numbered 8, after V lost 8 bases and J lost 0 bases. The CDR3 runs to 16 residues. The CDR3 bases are TGTGCCAGTTCTAGCGGGGGAACTACTAGCACAGATACGCAGTATTTT. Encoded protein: CASSSGGTTSTDTQYF. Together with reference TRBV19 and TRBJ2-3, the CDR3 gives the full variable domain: DGGITQSPKYLFRKEGQNVTLSCEQNLNHDAMYWYRQDPGQGLRLIYYSQIVNDFQKGDIAEGYSVSREKKESFPLTVTSAQKNPTAFYLCASSSGGTTSTDTQYFGPGTRLTVL.

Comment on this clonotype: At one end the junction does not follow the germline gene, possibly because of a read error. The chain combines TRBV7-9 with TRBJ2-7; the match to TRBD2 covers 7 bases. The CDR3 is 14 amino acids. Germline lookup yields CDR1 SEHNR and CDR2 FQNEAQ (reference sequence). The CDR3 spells CASSIAGQSYEQYF. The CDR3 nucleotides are TGTGCCAGCAGCATAGCGGGCCAATCCTACGAGCAGTACTTC.

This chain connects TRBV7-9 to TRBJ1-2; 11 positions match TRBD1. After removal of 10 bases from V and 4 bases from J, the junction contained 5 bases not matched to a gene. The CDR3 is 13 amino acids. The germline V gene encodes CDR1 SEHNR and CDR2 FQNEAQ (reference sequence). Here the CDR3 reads CATTGTGGYGYTF. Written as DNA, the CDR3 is TGTGCCACCACCGGGACAGGGGGCTATGGCTACACCTTC.

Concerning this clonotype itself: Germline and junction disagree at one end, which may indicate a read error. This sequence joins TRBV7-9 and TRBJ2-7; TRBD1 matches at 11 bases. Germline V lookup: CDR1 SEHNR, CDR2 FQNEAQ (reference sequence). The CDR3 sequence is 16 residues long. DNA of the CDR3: TGTGCCAGCACCTTAGGAGGGACAGGGGGTATCTACGAGCAGTACTTC. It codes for CASTLGGTGGIYEQYF. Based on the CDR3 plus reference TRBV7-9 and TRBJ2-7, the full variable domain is DTGVSQNPRHKITKRGQNVTFRCDPISEHNRLYWYRQTLGQGPEFLTYFQNEAQLEKSRLLSDRFSAERPKGSFSTLEIQRTEQGDSAMYLCASTLGGTGGIYEQYFGPGTRLTVT.

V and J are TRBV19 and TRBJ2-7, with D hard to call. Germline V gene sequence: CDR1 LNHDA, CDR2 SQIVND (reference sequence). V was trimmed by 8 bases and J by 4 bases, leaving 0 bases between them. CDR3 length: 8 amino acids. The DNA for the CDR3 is TGTGCCAGTTACGAGCAGTACTTC. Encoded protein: CASYEQYF.

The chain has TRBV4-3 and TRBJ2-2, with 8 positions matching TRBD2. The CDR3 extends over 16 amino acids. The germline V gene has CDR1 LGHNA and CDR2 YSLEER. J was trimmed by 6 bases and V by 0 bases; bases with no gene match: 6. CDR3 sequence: CASSQDKREIPGELFF. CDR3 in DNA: TGCGCCAGCAGCCAAGATAAGCGGGAGATCCCCGGGGAGCTGTTTTTT.

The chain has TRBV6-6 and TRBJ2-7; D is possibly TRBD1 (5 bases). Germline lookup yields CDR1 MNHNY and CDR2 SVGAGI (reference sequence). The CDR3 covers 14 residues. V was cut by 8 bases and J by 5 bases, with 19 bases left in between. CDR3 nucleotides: TGTGCCAGCTCCGCTCCAGGGCTTTTCCACGAGCAGTACTTC. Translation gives CASSAPGLFHEQYF.

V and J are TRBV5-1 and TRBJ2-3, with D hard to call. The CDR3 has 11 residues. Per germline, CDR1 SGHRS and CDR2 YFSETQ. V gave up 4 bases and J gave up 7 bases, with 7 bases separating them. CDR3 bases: TGCGCCAGCAGCGGAGCGAATACGCAGTATTTT. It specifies CASSGANTQYF.

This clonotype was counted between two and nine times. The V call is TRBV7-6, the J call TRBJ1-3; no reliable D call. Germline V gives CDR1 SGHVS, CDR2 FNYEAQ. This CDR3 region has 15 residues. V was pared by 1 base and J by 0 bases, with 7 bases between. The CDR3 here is CASSLVGDSGNTIYF. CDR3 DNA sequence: TGTGCCAGCAGCTTAGTGGGCGACTCTGGAAACACCATATATTTT.

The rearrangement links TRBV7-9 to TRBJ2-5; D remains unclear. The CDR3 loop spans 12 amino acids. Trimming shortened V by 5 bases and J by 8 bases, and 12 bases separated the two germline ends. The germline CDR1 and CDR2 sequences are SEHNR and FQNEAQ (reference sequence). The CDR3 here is CASSPPLATQYF. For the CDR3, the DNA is TGTGCCAGCAGCCCACCTCTGGCAACCCAGTACTTC. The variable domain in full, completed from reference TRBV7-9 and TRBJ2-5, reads DTGVSQNPRHKITKRGQNVTFRCDPISEHNRLYWYRQTLGQGPEFLTYFQNEAQLEKSRLLSDRFSAERPKGSFSTLEIQRTEQGDSAMYLCASSPPLATQYFGPGTRLLVL.

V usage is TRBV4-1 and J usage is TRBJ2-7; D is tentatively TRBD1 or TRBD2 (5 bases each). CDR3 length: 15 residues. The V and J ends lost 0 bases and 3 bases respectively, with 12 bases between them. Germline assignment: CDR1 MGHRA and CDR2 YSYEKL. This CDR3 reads CASSQEERGVYEQYF. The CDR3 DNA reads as TGCGCCAGCAGCCAAGAGGAACGAGGGGTCTACGAGCAGTACTTC.

Here the CDR3 reads CASLGPLNTEAFF. The CDR3 DNA sequence: TGTGCCAGCCTCGGTCCTTTGAACACTGAAGCTTTCTTT. The rearrangement uses TRBV7-9 and TRBJ1-1, with D hard to call. The CDR3 covers 13 residues. V lost 8 bases and J 0 bases, leaving 10 bases between the germline ends. Germline values: CDR1 SEHNR, CDR2 FQNEAQ (reference sequence).

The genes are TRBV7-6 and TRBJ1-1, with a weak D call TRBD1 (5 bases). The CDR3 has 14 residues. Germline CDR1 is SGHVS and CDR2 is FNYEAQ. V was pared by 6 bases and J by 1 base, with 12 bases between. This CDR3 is CASRPGTANTEAFF. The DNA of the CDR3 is TGTGCCAGCAGGCCCGGGACGGCGAACACTGAAGCTTTCTTT.

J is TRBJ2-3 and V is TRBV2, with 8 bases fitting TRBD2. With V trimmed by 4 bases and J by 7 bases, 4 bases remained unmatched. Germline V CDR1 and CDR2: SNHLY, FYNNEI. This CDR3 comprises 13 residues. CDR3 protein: CASSATSDHTQYF. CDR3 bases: TGTGCCAGCAGTGCGACTAGCGATCATACGCAGTATTTT.

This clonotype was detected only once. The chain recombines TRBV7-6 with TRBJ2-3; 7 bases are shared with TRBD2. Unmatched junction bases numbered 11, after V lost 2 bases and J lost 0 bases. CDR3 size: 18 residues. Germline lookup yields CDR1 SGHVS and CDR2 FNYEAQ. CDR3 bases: TGTGCCAGCAGCTTATCCTGGGCTAGCGGAACTAGCACAGATACGCAGTATTTT. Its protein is CASSLSWASGTSTDTQYF.